The 9 T cell receptor beta chains reported below all come from one sample, sequenced in a study of blood T cells in healthy people across ages. A sample-barcoded 5' primer and a J-beta primer mix were used in a second PCR of roughly 6 to 12 cycles. TCRdb re-called the 5' RACE reads with MiXCR, one entry per CDR3 protein. This table holds about a million distinct CDR3 sequences, roughly two fifths found once. The sample was blood. The receptors derive from a young man in good health.

This chain uses TRBV27 with TRBJ1-5; D ambiguous. This CDR3 spans 11 amino acids. V shed 2 bases and J shed 7 bases, with 3 bases lying between them. Germline lookup yields CDR1 MNHEY and CDR2 SMNVEV (reference sequence). The CDR3 DNA follows: TGTGCCAGCAGTTTACTGCAGCCCCAGCATTTT. This codes for CASSLLQPQHF.

On this clonotype: One junction end disagrees with the germline gene, perhaps due to a read error. The chain links TRBV5-1 to TRBJ1-2; D uncertain. This CDR3 region has 14 residues. Germline CDR1 is SGHRS and CDR2 is YFSETQ. CDR3 DNA sequence: TGCGCCAGCAGCTTGTCAGACTCTAACTATGGCAACACCTTC. It translates to CASSLSDSNYGNTF. The full variable domain, its missing parts supplied by reference TRBV5-1 and TRBJ1-2, is KAGVTQTPRYLIKTRGQQVTLSCSPISGHRSVSWYQQTPGQGLQFLFEYFSETQRNKGNFPGRFSGRQFSNSRSEMNVSTLELGDSALYLCASSLSDSNYGNTFGSGTRLTVV.

This clonotype was recorded many times. The CDR3 DNA sequence: TGCAGCGCTCACGGAGACAATGAGCAGTTCTTC. Translation: CSAHGDNEQFF. The chain is built from TRBV29-1 and TRBJ2-1; no reliable D call. Germline V lookup: CDR1 SQVTM, CDR2 ANQGSEA. Trimming removed 7 bases at V and 5 bases at J, with 9 bases between. CDR3 length: 11 amino acids.

A single count supports this clonotype. Given a much more abundant clone one base away, this may be a read error. V gene TRBV9 combines with J gene TRBJ2-1; D call uncertain. This CDR3 contains 12 residues. Germline assignment: CDR1 SGDLS and CDR2 YYNGEE. The CDR3 DNA reads TGTGCCAGCAGCGTAGGAGACAAGGAGCAGTTCTTC. Its protein is CASSVGDKEQFF.

The V call is TRBV6-2 or TRBV6-3, the J call TRBJ2-5, with a possible D match to TRBD2 (5 bases). CDR3 size: 12 residues. The germline V gene encodes CDR1 MNHEY and CDR2 SVGEGT. Between the trimmed V and J ends, which lost 7 bases and 11 bases, there was a span of 17 bases. As DNA, the CDR3 is TGTGCCAGCACCAAAGACTACAATGAGCAGTACTTC. This encodes CASTKDYNEQYF.

V gene TRBV9 combines with J gene TRBJ2-5; 9 bases align to TRBD2. V was pared by 1 base and J by 4 bases, with 5 bases of the junction left unmatched. Germline CDR1 is SGDLS and CDR2 is YYNGEE. CDR3 length: 15 amino acids. CDR3 DNA sequence: TGTGCCAGCAGCGTAACCGGACTAGCGAGAGAGACCCAGTACTTC. It yields the protein CASSVTGLARETQYF.

The chain recombines TRBV4-3 with TRBJ1-1; 8 positions agree with TRBD1. V lost 2 bases to trimming and J lost 5 bases; unmatched junction nucleotides: 7. This CDR3 comprises 15 residues. Per the germline V gene, CDR1 is LGHNA and CDR2 is YSLEER. CDR3 amino acids: CASSQNRGTGTEAFF. CDR3 nucleotides: TGCGCCAGCAGCCAAAACAGGGGGACGGGAACTGAAGCTTTCTTT.

The J gene is TRBJ2-5, the V gene TRBV9, with 9 bases matching TRBD1. Per germline, CDR1 SGDLS and CDR2 YYNGEE. The CDR3 covers 14 residues. The ends lost 7 bases at V and 3 bases at J; junction bases unmatched: 7. Written as DNA, the CDR3 is TGTGCCAGCGGATCGACAGGGGGAAAAGAGACCCAGTACTTC. It codes for CASGSTGGKETQYF.

The gene calls are TRBV5-1 and TRBJ2-7; D is possibly TRBD1 (6 bases). Germline V lookup: CDR1 SGHRS, CDR2 YFSETQ. The V end was cut by 4 bases, the J end by 7 bases, with 24 bases between. The CDR3 runs 16 residues. CDR3 residues: CASSLGSGASYNEQYF. The CDR3 DNA sequence: TGCGCCAGCAGCCTGGGATCAGGGGCCTCCTACAATGAGCAGTACTTC.